A single sample is the source of the 29 T cell receptor beta chains below, sequenced in a study of T cell repertoires in cytomegalovirus infection. TCRdb itself ran the reads through MiXCR, one entry per CDR3 protein. This sample has fewer than 550,000 distinct CDR3 sequences, with over 9% found just once. The material sequenced was PBMCs. These receptors originate from a human donor in good health (CMV status not recorded). Some clones in this sample may be carry-over from other donors' samples.

This clonotype was counted ten times or more. The chain couples TRBV20-1 to TRBJ2-2; 10 bases are shared with TRBD2. The CDR3 has 17 amino acids. J gave up 6 bases and V 1 base, and 11 bases lay outside the gene matches. The germline CDR1 and CDR2 sequences are DFQATT and SNEGSKA (reference sequence). The CDR3 nucleotides read TGCAGTGCTAGAGCGTTAGCCTACAGCGGGAGGGCCGGGGAGCTGTTTTTT. Its protein product is CSARALAYSGRAGELFF.

This clonotype was found many times. CDR3 sequence (DNA): TGTGCCAGCAGCGGAACGGGGTGGGCTAATACGCAGTATTTT. Translating gives CASSGTGWANTQYF. This chain joins TRBV7-3 and TRBJ2-3, with a tentative D call TRBD2 (5 bases). Germline loops: CDR1 SGHTA, CDR2 FQGTGA. The CDR3 is made up of 14 amino acids. Trimming shortened V by 5 bases and J by 7 bases, and 16 bases separated the two germline ends.

This clonotype was seen ten or more times. The chain carries TRBV5-1 and TRBJ2-1; the D call may be TRBD1 or TRBD2 (5 bases each). The CDR3 covers 15 residues. Germline CDR1 SGHRS, CDR2 YFSETQ. V lost 0 bases, J lost 8 bases, and 15 bases lay in between. CDR3 region: CASSLEGLASDEQFF. The DNA for the CDR3 is TGCGCCAGCAGCTTGGAGGGGCTAGCAAGCGATGAGCAGTTCTTC. The whole variable domain, remainder taken from reference TRBV5-1 and TRBJ2-1, is KAGVTQTPRYLIKTRGQQVTLSCSPISGHRSVSWYQQTPGQGLQFLFEYFSETQRNKGNFPGRFSGRQFSNSRSEMNVSTLELGDSALYLCASSLEGLASDEQFFGPGTRLTVL.

This clonotype showed up many times. The J gene is TRBJ2-5, the V gene TRBV28; D assignment may be TRBD1 or TRBD2 (6 bases each). This CDR3 spans 15 amino acids. Germline-derived CDR1 and CDR2 are MDHEN and SYDVKM. V was shortened by 10 bases and J by 4 bases, with 22 bases between the two germline ends. In DNA, the CDR3 is TGTGCCACCAATGGGATGCTACAGGGAGGAGAGACCCAGTACTTC. Amino acids: CATNGMLQGGETQYF.

This clonotype has ten or more counts. This sequence joins TRBV7-6 and TRBJ2-2; the D is unclear. V was trimmed by 5 bases and J by 1 base, leaving 8 bases between them. The CDR3 runs to 14 residues. Germline CDR1 reads SGHVS; CDR2 reads FNYEAQ. The CDR3 loop reads CASSRDLNTGELFF. The CDR3 DNA is TGTGCCAGCAGCCGCGATTTGAACACCGGGGAGCTGTTTTTT.

This clonotype was detected only a few times. The V and J genes are TRBV27 and TRBJ2-5; D perhaps matches TRBD2 (7 bases). This CDR3 contains 14 residues. V lost 3 bases and J 4 bases, leaving 12 bases between the germline ends. Germline V lookup: CDR1 MNHEY, CDR2 SMNVEV (reference sequence). CDR3 sequence: CASSLAGALETQYF. The DNA for the CDR3 is TGTGCCAGCAGTTTGGCGGGGGCTCTAGAGACCCAGTACTTC.

This clonotype came up a few times. The chain carries TRBV10-3 and TRBJ1-5, with TRBD1 matching 9 bases. Germline V gene sequence: CDR1 ENHRY, CDR2 SYGVKD. This CDR3 is built from 14 residues. The J segment lost 4 bases and the V segment lost 6 bases, leaving 4 bases of the junction unmatched. The CDR3 DNA reads TGTGCCATCAGAGGGACAGGGCGAAATCAGCCCCAGCATTTT. Protein sequence: CAIRGTGRNQPQHF.

This clonotype was detected many times. The CDR3 spells CASSLVGGQGEQYF. CDR3 nucleotide sequence: TGTGCCAGCAGCTTAGTCGGGGGGCAGGGCGAGCAGTACTTC. This sequence joins TRBV7-2 and TRBJ2-7; tentatively, D is TRBD2 (7 bases). The CDR3 spans 14 residues. Germline CDR1 and CDR2: SGHTA and FQGNSA. Trimming removed 1 base at V and 6 bases at J, with 13 bases between.

This clonotype was seen ten or more times. The rearrangement uses TRBV11-2 and TRBJ2-3; no clear D. The CDR3 loop spans 13 amino acids. Germline V gene data show CDR1 as SGHAT and CDR2 as FQNNGV. Trimming shortened V by 0 bases and J by 4 bases, and 5 bases separated the two germline ends. Here the CDR3 reads CASSLDPADTQYF. Written as DNA, the CDR3 is TGTGCCAGCAGCTTAGATCCGGCAGATACGCAGTATTTT.

This clonotype has more than one count but fewer than ten. The gene calls are TRBV4-2 and TRBJ2-3; the match to TRBD1 covers 8 bases. The CDR3 spans 15 residues. Germline loops: CDR1 LGHNA, CDR2 YNFKEQ. V lost 1 base, J lost 3 bases, and 3 bases stayed unmatched. The CDR3 is CASSQGNRGTDTQYF. The CDR3 nucleotides are TGTGCCAGCAGCCAAGGCAACAGGGGGACAGATACGCAGTATTTT.

This clonotype was recorded many times. The gene calls are TRBV25-1 and TRBJ2-1, with TRBD2 matching over 7 bases. The germline V gene encodes CDR1 MGHDK and CDR2 SYGVNS. The trim removed 5 bases at V and 4 bases at J, leaving 11 bases unmatched. The CDR3 has 16 amino acids. The CDR3 reads CASSPRGSGIYNEQFF. Here the CDR3 DNA reads TGTGCCAGCAGTCCCCGAGGGAGCGGGATTTACAATGAGCAGTTCTTC.

This clonotype showed up just a few times. The chain links TRBV3-1 to TRBJ2-1; 7 bases are a match to TRBD2. CDR1 is LGHDT, CDR2 YNNKEL, per germline (reference sequence). With V trimmed by 4 bases and J by 9 bases, 6 bases remained unmatched. This CDR3 spans 13 amino acids. CDR3: CASSPSTSTEQFF. CDR3 nucleotides: TGTGCCAGCAGCCCTTCGACTAGCACTGAGCAGTTCTTC.

The sample holds many counts of this clonotype. V usage is TRBV12-5 and J usage is TRBJ2-5, with 8 bases identical to TRBD2. The trim removed 1 base at V and 9 bases at J, leaving 1 base unmatched. The CDR3 contains 12 residues. From germline, CDR1 is LGHNT and CDR2 FRNRAP. The CDR3 sequence is CASGLDSGAQYF. CDR3 DNA sequence: TGTGCTAGTGGTTTGGATAGCGGGGCCCAGTACTTC.

This clonotype was seen at least ten times. This chain joins TRBV19 and TRBJ1-2; 10 positions agree with TRBD1. CDR1 and CDR2 from the germline V gene are LNHDA and SQIVND (reference sequence). This CDR3 region has 17 residues. V lost 4 bases, J lost 1 base, and 9 bases stayed unmatched. The CDR3 reads CASSTPGQGTLNYGYTF. DNA of the CDR3: TGTGCCAGTAGTACCCCGGGACAGGGGACCCTTAACTATGGCTACACCTTC.

This clonotype was counted many times. The rearrangement joins TRBV14 to TRBJ1-6, with TRBD1 matching over 8 bases. The CDR3 consists of 16 residues. V trimming: 4 bases; J trimming: 9 bases; junction bases outside the gene matches: 11. Per germline, CDR1 SGHDN and CDR2 FVKESK. The CDR3 here is CASSRTGQVRGSPLHF. In DNA form, the CDR3 reads TGTGCCAGCAGCCGGACGGGACAGGTCCGGGGTTCACCCCTCCACTTT.

The table lists this clonotype with many counts. This chain joins TRBV28 and TRBJ1-6; 7 nucleotides match TRBD1. Germline CDR1 MDHEN, CDR2 SYDVKM. J lost 10 bases, V lost 7 bases, and 13 bases had no gene match. The CDR3 has 15 residues. The CDR3 DNA reads as TGTGCCAGCAAGGGGGCGACAGGGTCAGGCTCACCCCTCCACTTT. Protein sequence: CASKGATGSGSPLHF.

This clonotype was picked up a small number of times. The V call is TRBV19, the J call TRBJ2-3; D perhaps matches TRBD1 (5 bases). CDR3 length: 13 residues. In germline, CDR1 is LNHDA, CDR2 SQIVND (reference sequence). V shed 7 bases and J shed 7 bases, with 15 bases lying between them. The CDR3 DNA is TGTGCCAGTATGCAGCAGGGTGGGAATACGCAGTATTTT. It translates to CASMQQGGNTQYF.

This clonotype was counted many times. The CDR3 loop reads CATSRAGGLGEQFF. The CDR3, as DNA: TGTGCCACCAGCAGAGCGGGGGGGCTTGGTGAGCAGTTCTTC. V gene TRBV15 combines with J gene TRBJ2-1, with 8 bases aligning to TRBD2. CDR1 is LNHNV and CDR2 is YYDKDF in the germline V gene (reference sequence). CDR3 length: 14 amino acids. The trim removed 1 base at V and 9 bases at J, leaving 5 bases unmatched.

Details on this clonotype: At one boundary the junction diverges from the germline segment, which might be a read error. The chain has TRBV10-2 and TRBJ1-5; TRBD1 is a possible D gene (6 bases). The CDR3 runs to 13 residues. The germline gives CDR1 WSHSY, CDR2 SAAADI. This CDR3 is CTSSQQGHQPQHF. CDR3 DNA sequence: TGCACCAGCAGTCAACAGGGTCATCAGCCCCAGCATTTT.

This clonotype was picked up many times. The genes are TRBV7-8 and TRBJ2-7, with 7 positions matching TRBD1. Germline CDR1 SGHVS, CDR2 FQNEAQ. The CDR3 runs to 13 residues. V lost 2 bases to trimming and J lost 6 bases; unmatched junction nucleotides: 4. CDR3 sequence (DNA): TGTGCCAGCAGCTTACCAGGGGGTGGCGAGCAGTACTTC. Its translation: CASSLPGGGEQYF. The complete variable domain, with remaining parts taken from reference TRBV7-8 and TRBJ2-7, reads GAGVSQSPRYKVAKRGQDVALRCDPISGHVSLFWYQQALGQGPEFLTYFQNEAQLDKSGLPSDRFFAERPEGSVSTLKIQRTQQEDSAVYLCASSLPGGGEQYFGPGTRLTVT.

This clonotype was detected only a few times. The V and J genes are TRBV5-1 and TRBJ2-3, with D unclear. The CDR3 is made up of 18 amino acids. The germline V and J ends were trimmed by 0 bases and 0 bases, with 17 bases remaining between them. Germline V gene lookup returns CDR1 SGHRS and CDR2 YFSETQ. In nucleotides, the CDR3 is TGCGCCAGCAGCTTGGTTCAGAGCTACGTGCCTAGCACAGATACGCAGTATTTT. Its protein is CASSLVQSYVPSTDTQYF.

This clonotype was picked up many times. This chain uses TRBV6-5 with TRBJ2-2, with D perhaps TRBD2 (7 bases). V lost 10 bases to trimming and J lost 6 bases, with 21 bases between them. Germline CDR1 is MNHEY and CDR2 is SVGAGI. The CDR3 has 15 amino acids. The CDR3 reads CATTPGGGDPGELFF. In DNA, the CDR3 is TGTGCCACTACTCCTGGGGGGGGCGATCCCGGGGAGCTGTTTTTT.

This clonotype was seen at least ten times. The CDR3 nucleotides are TGTGCCAGCAGCTCCCTCAGCGGGACCCCCTACAATGAGCAGTTCTTC. Translated, it gives CASSSLSGTPYNEQFF. This chain links TRBV28 with TRBJ2-1, with 7 positions matching TRBD2. The V gene end was trimmed by 6 bases and the J gene end by 2 bases; junction bases not matched to a gene: 10. CDR1 and CDR2 from the germline V gene are MDHEN and SYDVKM. This CDR3 has 16 residues. Filled out from reference TRBV28 and TRBJ2-1, the complete variable domain reads DVKVTQSSRYLVKRTGEKVFLECVQDMDHENMFWYRQDPGLGLRLIYFSYDVKMKEKGDIPEGYSVSREKKERFSLILESASTNQTSMYLCASSSLSGTPYNEQFFGPGTRLTVL.

This clonotype has ten or more counts. V gene TRBV6-1 combines with J gene TRBJ2-3; D is unresolved. CDR3 length equals 12 residues. Germline CDR1 MNHNS, CDR2 SASEGT. V was pared by 10 bases and J by 4 bases, with 12 bases between. CDR3 coding DNA: TGTGCCACCGGCCGTTGGGCAGATACGCAGTATTTT. Protein: CATGRWADTQYF.

The gene calls are TRBV29-1 and TRBJ1-1, with D perhaps TRBD1 (6 bases). Between the trimmed V and J ends, which lost 0 bases and 4 bases, there was a span of 12 bases. From germline, CDR1 is SQVTM and CDR2 ANQGSEA. The CDR3 length is 14 residues. This CDR3 is CSVEDPGAVTEAFF. The CDR3 coding sequence is TGCAGCGTTGAAGACCCGGGGGCTGTCACTGAAGCTTTCTTT.

Ten or more counts support this clonotype. V gene TRBV7-6 combines with J gene TRBJ1-3; D not certain. Trimming took 1 base from V and 7 from J, leaving 8 bases between them. This CDR3 comprises 13 residues. CDR1 and CDR2 (germline): SGHVS, FNYEAQ. The DNA of the CDR3 is TGTGCCAGCAGCTTAGGGGCAGAGAACACCATATATTTT. This translates into CASSLGAENTIYF.

The sample holds many counts of this clonotype. This chain joins TRBV2 and TRBJ1-3, with no clear D. Germline values: CDR1 SNHLY, CDR2 FYNNEI. The CDR3 length is 14 residues. Trimming stripped 4 bases from V and 3 bases from J, with 10 bases between. Here the CDR3 DNA reads TGTGCCAGCAGTGTGGGAACGTTTGGAAACACCATATATTTT. It is translated as CASSVGTFGNTIYF.

The chain links TRBV7-3 to TRBJ2-3, with no clear D. V was cut by 5 bases and J by 1 base, with 13 bases left in between. CDR3 size: 15 residues. Germline V lookup: CDR1 SGHTA, CDR2 FQGTGA. CDR3 nucleotides: TGTGCCAGCAGCCCAAGCTCAAGCGGCACAGATACGCAGTATTTT. Translated, it gives CASSPSSSGTDTQYF.

This clonotype was seen more than once but under ten times. V and J are TRBV10-3 and TRBJ1-1, with D unresolved. Germline V gene sequence: CDR1 ENHRY, CDR2 SYGVKD. This CDR3 is built from 14 residues. Between the trimmed V and J ends, which lost 3 bases and 1 base, there was a span of 9 bases. DNA for the CDR3: TGTGCCATCAGTGAAAACAGAGAGAACACTGAAGCTTTCTTT. Amino acid sequence: CAISENRENTEAFF.